The 13 T cell receptor beta chains listed next were all sequenced from one sample in a study of PD-1 blockade in classical Hodgkin lymphoma. Following autologous stem cell transplantation, relapse occurred in every patient, and exposure to brentuximab vedotin varied. Profiled with immunoSEQ multiplex PCR; TCRdb holds only in-frame clones, not every one. Of approximately 52,000 clones in the sample, roughly 66% were seen once. The sample was peripheral blood mononuclear cells (PBMCs), taken before the second cycle of nivolumab. Source of these receptors: a human donor with classical Hodgkin lymphoma.

The rearrangement links TRBV4-3 to TRBJ2-7; TRBD2 might be the D (5 bases). Trimming left V 0 bases short and J 7 bases short, with 16 bases between. Looked up from germline, CDR1 is LGHNA and CDR2 is YSLEER. This CDR3 is built from 15 residues. In DNA, the CDR3 is TGCGCCAGCAGCCAAGATACTAGATCAGGAGGAGAGCAGTACTTC. Translating gives CASSQDTRSGGEQYF.

V is TRBV20-1 and J is TRBJ1-1; D is unclear. This CDR3 is built from 9 residues. V was clipped by 6 bases and J by 10 bases, with 9 bases between them. Per the germline V gene, CDR1 is DFQATT and CDR2 is SNEGSKA (reference sequence). The CDR3 DNA sequence: TGCAGTGCCCGTTTTGGAGCTTTCTTT. Translating it yields CSARFGAFF.

This clone was counted a few times. This chain joins TRBV5-6 and TRBJ1-2; D may be TRBD1 (6 bases). The germline V gene has CDR1 SGHDT and CDR2 YYEEEE. V was trimmed by 3 bases and J by 5 bases, leaving 14 bases between them. The CDR3 loop spans 14 amino acids. The CDR3 DNA is TGTGCCAGCAGCTCCGCCGGACAGCCATATGGCTACACCTTC. Translating it yields CASSSAGQPYGYTF.

This rearrangement joins TRBV21-1 to TRBJ1-5; the table's D call of TRBD1 was not tested on the DNA. TRBV21-1 corresponds to a pseudogene. The CDR3 loop spans 15 amino acids. The CDR3 spells CASSKDGDSYQPQHF. As DNA, the CDR3 is TGTGCCAGCAGCAAAGATGGGGACAGTTATCAGCCCCAGCATTTT.

V usage is TRBV19 and J usage is TRBJ2-7; D is ambiguous. Trimming left V 5 bases short and J 3 bases short, with 8 bases between. Germline lookup yields CDR1 LNHDA and CDR2 SQIVND (reference sequence). The CDR3 consists of 12 residues. The CDR3 loop is CASSLPGYEQYF. In DNA, the CDR3 is TGTGCCAGTAGTCTTCCGGGCTACGAGCAGTACTTC.

This rearrangement joins TRBV11-2 to TRBJ1-1, with D hard to call. CDR1 SGHAT and CDR2 FQNNGV come from the germline V gene. The V end lost 2 bases, the J end lost 0 bases, and 4 bases lay between the germline ends. The CDR3 length is 13 residues. This CDR3 is CASSLSLNTEAFF. The CDR3 DNA reads TGTGCCAGCAGCTTAAGCTTGAACACTGAAGCTTTCTTT.

The chain combines TRBV27 with TRBJ2-1, with 14 bases aligning to TRBD2. This CDR3 region has 15 residues. CDR1 is MNHEY, CDR2 SMNVEV, per germline (reference sequence). V lost 5 bases to trimming and J lost 9 bases; unmatched junction nucleotides: 6. In DNA form, the CDR3 reads TGTGCCAGCAGTCTGACTAGCGGGGGGGTAGGTGAGCAGTTCTTC. Its translation is CASSLTSGGVGEQFF.

V usage is TRBV7-3 and J usage is TRBJ2-2, with D unresolved. The germline V gene has CDR1 SGHTA and CDR2 FQGTGA. This CDR3 has 15 residues. Trimming cost V 5 bases and J 3 bases, with 13 bases left between them. The CDR3 nucleotides are TGTGCCAGCAGCCCTCGTGGCAGTTACACCGGGGAGCTGTTTTTT. Protein sequence: CASSPRGSYTGELFF.

The chain carries TRBV4-3 and TRBJ1-5; D gene ambiguous. Trimming left V 5 bases short and J 2 bases short, with 13 bases between. Germline V lookup: CDR1 LGHNA, CDR2 YSLEER. The CDR3 totals 15 residues. DNA for the CDR3: TGCGCCAGCAGCTTCGGGATTACGGGCAATCAGCCCCAGCATTTT. Its protein product is CASSFGITGNQPQHF.

J is TRBJ2-7 and V is TRBV7-9; 10 positions match TRBD2. Germline V gene lookup returns CDR1 SEHNR and CDR2 FQNEAQ (reference sequence). Unmatched junction bases numbered 4, after V lost 5 bases and J lost 3 bases. The length of the CDR3 is 14 residues. The CDR3 DNA is TGTGCCAGCAGCCGGACTAGCGGCTACTACGAGCAGTACTTC. This encodes CASSRTSGYYEQYF.

The chain joins TRBV30 to TRBJ2-6; 7 nucleotides align to TRBD1. CDR1 is GTSNPN, CDR2 SVGIG, per germline (reference sequence). Losses at the gene ends were 0 bases for V and 0 bases for J; bases not matched to a gene: 11. The CDR3 spans 19 residues. The DNA of the CDR3 is TGTGCCTGGAGTGTACGTCCAGGGGGAGTTTTCTCTGGGGCCAACGTCCTGACTTTC. Translating it yields CAWSVRPGGVFSGANVLTF.

This clone was counted a few times. J is TRBJ2-3 and V is TRBV6-5; tentatively, D is TRBD1 or TRBD2 (5 bases each). Germline V gene lookup returns CDR1 MNHEY and CDR2 SVGAGI. V shed 2 bases and J shed 2 bases, with 8 bases lying between them. The CDR3 is 14 amino acids. The CDR3 coding sequence is TGTGCCAGCAGTTACGGGACCAACACAGATACGCAGTATTTT. Amino acids: CASSYGTNTDTQYF.

The chain links TRBV18 to TRBJ2-4, with 8 bases identical to TRBD1. The V segment lost 3 bases and the J segment 7 bases; nucleotides outside the gene matches: 2. In germline, CDR1 is KGHSH, CDR2 LQKENI. CDR3 length: 13 amino acids. The CDR3 nucleotides read TGTGCCAGCTCACCCGGACAGGGTAACATTCAGTACTTC. Encoded protein: CASSPGQGNIQYF.